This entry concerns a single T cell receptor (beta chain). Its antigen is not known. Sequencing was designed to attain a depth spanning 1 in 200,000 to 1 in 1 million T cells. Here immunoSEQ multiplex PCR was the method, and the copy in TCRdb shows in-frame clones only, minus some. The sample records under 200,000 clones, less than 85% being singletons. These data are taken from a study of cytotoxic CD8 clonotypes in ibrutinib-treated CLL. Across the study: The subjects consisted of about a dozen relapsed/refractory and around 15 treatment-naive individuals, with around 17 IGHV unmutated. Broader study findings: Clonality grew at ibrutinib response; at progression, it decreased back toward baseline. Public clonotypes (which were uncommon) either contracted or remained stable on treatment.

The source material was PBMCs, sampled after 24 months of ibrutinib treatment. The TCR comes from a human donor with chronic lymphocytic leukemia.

In DNA form, the CDR3 reads TGTGCCACCTCTTACAGGGCCTTCACAGATACGCAGTATTTT. This codes for CATSYRAFTDTQYF. The rearrangement uses TRBV6-1 and TRBJ2-3; a possible D gene is TRBD1 (6 bases). CDR1 and CDR2 from the germline V gene are MNHNS and SASEGT. Trimming left V 10 bases short and J 2 bases short, with 16 bases between. The CDR3 length is 14 residues.